This T cell receptor (beta chain) was identified in a study of read filtering for tumor transcriptome and immune sequencing. Germline values: CDR1 SEHNR, CDR2 FQNEAQ (reference sequence). V lost 0 bases to trimming and J lost 2 bases, with 0 bases between them. The length of the CDR3 is 12 residues. The study, taken as a whole, reports: RNA-seq captured clonotypes less deeply and reliably than IR-seq.

This library used around 400 ng RNA and molecular barcoded adaptors spanning alpha/delta and beta/gamma chains. TCRdb passed the reads through MiXCR, listing each CDR3 protein once. The data show roughly 90,000 distinct CDR3 sequences, roughly 21% seen once. The sample holds many counts of this clonotype. What it binds is unknown. The sample was a population of CD138-negative cells sorted from bone marrow. The gene calls are TRBV7-9 and TRBJ2-3; D is undetermined. The clonotype comes from a donor at least 40 years old with multiple myeloma. The chain's CDR3 is CASSLATDTQYF. The CDR3 nucleotides are TGTGCCAGCAGCTTAGCCACAGATACGCAGTATTTT.